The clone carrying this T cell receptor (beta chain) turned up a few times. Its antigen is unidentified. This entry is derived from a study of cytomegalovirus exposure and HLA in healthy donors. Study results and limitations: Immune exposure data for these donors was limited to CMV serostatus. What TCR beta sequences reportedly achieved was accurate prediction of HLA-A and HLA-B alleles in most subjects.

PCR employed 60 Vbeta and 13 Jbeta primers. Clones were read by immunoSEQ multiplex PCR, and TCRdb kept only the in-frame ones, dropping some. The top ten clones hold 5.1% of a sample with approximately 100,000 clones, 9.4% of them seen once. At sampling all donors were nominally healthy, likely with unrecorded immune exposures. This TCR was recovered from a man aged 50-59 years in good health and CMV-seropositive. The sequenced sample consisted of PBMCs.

Written as DNA, the CDR3 is TGTGCCAGCTCACCATATAGCGGGGAAGGAAACGAGCAGTACTTC. Protein: CASSPYSGEGNEQYF. The chain combines TRBV18 with TRBJ2-7, with 8 bases aligning to TRBD2. The germline V gene encodes CDR1 KGHSH and CDR2 LQKENI. Unmatched junction bases numbered 8, after V lost 2 bases and J lost 5 bases. This CDR3 is 15 amino acids long.